The present TCR beta chain was sequenced within a study of cytomegalovirus exposure and HLA in healthy donors. The CDR3 covers 13 residues. The germline CDR1 and CDR2 sequences are MDHEN and SYDVKM. With 6 bases removed from V and 2 bases from J, the gap between germline ends came to 10 bases. Here immunoSEQ multiplex PCR was the method, and the copy in TCRdb shows in-frame clones only, minus some. This table holds tens of thousands of clones, 90% to 95% found once. V gene TRBV28 combines with J gene TRBJ1-1, with D uncertain. Sequencing was carried out using PBMCs. The source is a woman aged 18 to 35 in good health and CMV-seropositive. The CDR3 nucleotides read TGTGCCAGCAGCGGTCGAGCTAACACTGAAGCTTTCTTT. Its translation: CASSGRANTEAFF. The variable domain in full, with the rest retrieved from reference TRBV28 and TRBJ1-1, is DVKVTQSSRYLVKRTGEKVFLECVQDMDHENMFWYRQDPGLGLRLIYFSYDVKMKEKGDIPEGYSVSREKKERFSLILESASTNQTSMYLCASSGRANTEAFFGQGTRLTVV.